In this sample, the clone carrying this T cell receptor beta chain turned up a few times. No antigen is known for it. The data were taken from a study of cytomegalovirus exposure and HLA in healthy donors. Background on the study: Around 87 million unique TCRs, all from HLA-typed donors, were included in an early release of the data. Study-wide results and caveats: Previously analyzed data showed that most TCR beta V segments were productive at a frequency of about 90% or about 30%. Some V segments, TRBV6-2 and TRBV6-3 among them, were indistinguishable and were therefore excluded. A later analysis linked about 17,000 TCR beta sequences to HLA alleles at 0.05 false discovery rate.

V dropped 3 bases and J dropped 4 bases, with 15 bases sitting between them. CDR3 length: 15 residues. Per the germline V gene, CDR1 is LGHNT and CDR2 is FRNRAP. A multiplex PCR was run with 60 Vbeta primers and 13 Jbeta primers. TCRdb's table, derived via immunoSEQ multiplex PCR, lists solely in-frame clones and lacks some. The table shows 150,000 to 200,000 clones, with around 80% occurring only once. V and J are TRBV12-5 and TRBJ1-2; D is ambiguous. Sequenced sample: PBMCs. The TCR comes from a woman aged 60-70 years in good health and CMV-seropositive. CDR3 coding DNA: TGTGCTAGTGGTTTTGTGGGCTTCACTAGCTATGGCTACACCTTC. It encodes CASGFVGFTSYGYTF.